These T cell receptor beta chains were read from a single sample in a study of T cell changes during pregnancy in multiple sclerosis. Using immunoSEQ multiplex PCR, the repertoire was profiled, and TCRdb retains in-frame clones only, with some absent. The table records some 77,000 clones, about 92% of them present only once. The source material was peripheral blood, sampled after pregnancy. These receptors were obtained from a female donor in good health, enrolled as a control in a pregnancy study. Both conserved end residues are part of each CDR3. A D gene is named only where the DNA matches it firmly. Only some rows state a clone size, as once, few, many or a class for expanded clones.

cdr3_nt: TGTGCCAGCAGCTTCAGTTCAACTAATGAAAAACTGTTTTTT
cdr3_aa: CASSFSSTNEKLFF
clone_size: .
j_call: TRBJ1-4
v_call: TRBV5-4
d_call: .

cdr3_nt: TGTGCCAGCAGTTTCTCTCAGGGGCCTAAGGCCGGGGAGCTGTTTTTT
cdr3_aa: CASSFSQGPKAGELFF
clone_size: .
j_call: TRBJ2-2
v_call: TRBV6-9
d_call: .

cdr3_nt: TGTGCCAGCAGCTTAACAGGTGGGATCGAGCAGTACTTC
cdr3_aa: CASSLTGGIEQYF
clone_size: .
j_call: TRBJ2-7
v_call: TRBV7-2
d_call: .

cdr3_nt: TGTGCCAGCAGCTTAGCGGGTAGCGGGAGGTCCACAGATACGCAGTATTTT
cdr3_aa: CASSLAGSGRSTDTQYF
clone_size: .
j_call: TRBJ2-3
v_call: TRBV7-9
d_call: TRBD2

cdr3_nt: TGTGCCAGCAGTCAAGGTTCGGGTAATGAAAAACTGTTTTTT
cdr3_aa: CASSQGSGNEKLFF
clone_size: .
j_call: TRBJ1-4
v_call: TRBV7-9
d_call: .

cdr3_nt: TGTGCCAGCAGCTTAGGGCCCACAAATGAGCAGTTCTTC
cdr3_aa: CASSLGPTNEQFF
clone_size: .
j_call: TRBJ2-1
v_call: TRBV7-2
d_call: .

cdr3_nt: TGTGCCAGCAGGCCCGGACAGGCCAGGGGTGAAGCTTTCTTT
cdr3_aa: CASRPGQARGEAFF
clone_size: once
j_call: TRBJ1-1
v_call: TRBV2
d_call: TRBD1

cdr3_nt: TGTGCCAGCAGCCCCGGCGGTGGGGAGTACGTTCGTCAGGTCATGAGTGGCTACACCTTC
cdr3_aa: CASSPGGGEYVRQVMSGYTF
clone_size: .
j_call: TRBJ1-2
v_call: TRBV5-5
d_call: .

cdr3_nt: TGCAGCGCTGGACAGAGCTACGAGCAGTACTTC
cdr3_aa: CSAGQSYEQYF
clone_size: .
j_call: TRBJ2-7
v_call: TRBV29-1
d_call: .

cdr3_nt: TGTGCCAGCCGGGCGGGCCAAACCACCGGGGAGCTGTTTTTT
cdr3_aa: CASRAGQTTGELFF
clone_size: .
j_call: TRBJ2-2
v_call: TRBV4-2
d_call: .

cdr3_nt: TGTGCCAGAAGCCGGAAGAGGCAGGGGTCCAATCTTCAGTACTTC
cdr3_aa: CARSRKRQGSNLQYF
clone_size: .
j_call: TRBJ2-4
v_call: TRBV5-3
d_call: .

cdr3_nt: TGTGCCAGCAGCTACCAACGAGGTTCGCCCCAGCATTTT
cdr3_aa: CASSYQRGSPQHF
clone_size: .
j_call: TRBJ1-5
v_call: TRBV7-3
d_call: .

cdr3_nt: TGTGCCAGCAGCCCAAGTGGGCTAGCGGGGGGCGGGGGAGAGACCCAGTACTTC
cdr3_aa: CASSPSGLAGGGGETQYF
clone_size: .
j_call: TRBJ2-5
v_call: TRBV9
d_call: TRBD2

cdr3_nt: TGTGCCAGCAGCTTAGGGGGGACTAACTACGAGCAGTACTTC
cdr3_aa: CASSLGGTNYEQYF
clone_size: .
j_call: TRBJ2-7
v_call: TRBV11-2
d_call: TRBD2

cdr3_nt: TGTGCCAGCAGCCAGTACGGGGGAAGCTCCTACGAGCAGTACTTC
cdr3_aa: CASSQYGGSSYEQYF
clone_size: .
j_call: TRBJ2-7
v_call: TRBV14
d_call: .

cdr3_nt: TGTGCCAGCAGTTCCCAGCGCGGCGGGGGGAATCAGCCCCAGCATTTT
cdr3_aa: CASSSQRGGGNQPQHF
clone_size: .
j_call: TRBJ1-5
v_call: TRBV6-5
d_call: .

cdr3_nt: TGTGCCAGCAGCCAAGAAGGACAGGGGGCCGGCAATCAGCCCCAGCATTTT
cdr3_aa: CASSQEGQGAGNQPQHF
clone_size: .
j_call: TRBJ1-5
v_call: TRBV4-2
d_call: TRBD1

cdr3_nt: TGTGCCAGCAGCGAATGGCGGGAGGGCCGCGAGCAGTTCTTC
cdr3_aa: CASSEWREGREQFF
clone_size: .
j_call: TRBJ2-1
v_call: TRBV9
d_call: TRBD2

cdr3_nt: TGTGCCAGCAGTTCATCCGGGGGGCGAATACTGAGCACAGATACGCAGTATTTT
cdr3_aa: CASSSSGGRILSTDTQYF
clone_size: .
j_call: TRBJ2-3
v_call: TRBV27
d_call: .

cdr3_nt: TGTGCCAGCAGCTTGGTCGTGGGGGGGTACACTGAAGCTTTCTTT
cdr3_aa: CASSLVVGGYTEAFF
clone_size: .
j_call: TRBJ1-1
v_call: TRBV5-5
d_call: .

cdr3_nt: TGTGCCAGTAGTATAGGGGAAGGGGGCAGCTACGAGCAGTACTTC
cdr3_aa: CASSIGEGGSYEQYF
clone_size: .
j_call: TRBJ2-7
v_call: TRBV19
d_call: TRBD1

cdr3_nt: TGTGCCTGGAAGCGGGGGGGAGTGCGTGGCTACACCTTC
cdr3_aa: CAWKRGGVRGYTF
clone_size: .
j_call: TRBJ1-2
v_call: TRBV30
d_call: .

cdr3_nt: TGTGCCAGCAGCGTAGGGGCGGGAGCTTGGACTGAGCAGTTCTTC
cdr3_aa: CASSVGAGAWTEQFF
clone_size: .
j_call: TRBJ2-1
v_call: TRBV9
d_call: TRBD2

cdr3_nt: TGTGCCAGCAGCGTACTCGGGACTAGCGGGGGACAGACCCAGTACTTC
cdr3_aa: CASSVLGTSGGQTQYF
clone_size: .
j_call: TRBJ2-5
v_call: TRBV9
d_call: TRBD2

cdr3_nt: TGTGCCAGCTCACCAAATCCGGGAGCCACTAGCGGGATGGTCGGGGAGCTGTTTTTT
cdr3_aa: CASSPNPGATSGMVGELFF
clone_size: .
j_call: TRBJ2-2
v_call: TRBV18
d_call: TRBD2

cdr3_nt: TGTGCCAGCAGCTGGGGCCCCGAAGCTTTCTTT
cdr3_aa: CASSWGPEAFF
clone_size: .
j_call: TRBJ1-1
v_call: TRBV11-2
d_call: .

cdr3_nt: TGTGCCAGCAGTAGTCAGACCCAGTACTTC
cdr3_aa: CASSSQTQYF
clone_size: .
j_call: TRBJ2-5
v_call: TRBV7-9
d_call: .

cdr3_nt: TGTGCCAGCAGTCGGGTACCGCACTCTGGAAACACCATATATTTT
cdr3_aa: CASSRVPHSGNTIYF
clone_size: .
j_call: TRBJ1-3
v_call: TRBV6-5
d_call: .

cdr3_nt: TGTGCCAGCAGCTTAGAAGGGGGATCCTATGGCTACACCTTC
cdr3_aa: CASSLEGGSYGYTF
clone_size: .
j_call: TRBJ1-2
v_call: TRBV11-1
d_call: .

cdr3_nt: TGTGCCAGCAGCCAATACAAGTACGAGCAGTACTTC
cdr3_aa: CASSQYKYEQYF
clone_size: .
j_call: TRBJ2-7
v_call: TRBV21-1
d_call: .

cdr3_nt: TGTGCCAGTAGTGGTGACAGGGTCTATGGCTACACCTTC
cdr3_aa: CASSGDRVYGYTF
clone_size: .
j_call: TRBJ1-2
v_call: TRBV19
d_call: TRBD1

cdr3_nt: TGTGCCAGTAGTATAGATCATTCTAGTTCGGATACGCAGTATTTT
cdr3_aa: CASSIDHSSSDTQYF
clone_size: .
j_call: TRBJ2-3
v_call: TRBV19
d_call: .

cdr3_nt: TGTGCCAGGTCTTCAGGACAAGAGACCCAGTACTTC
cdr3_aa: CARSSGQETQYF
clone_size: .
j_call: TRBJ2-5
v_call: TRBV2
d_call: .

cdr3_nt: TGCGCCAGCGGGGCTATTCTGACGTACGAGGAAGCTTTCTTT
cdr3_aa: CASGAILTYEEAFF
clone_size: .
j_call: TRBJ1-1
v_call: TRBV10-2
d_call: .

cdr3_nt: TGTGCCAGCAGCTTAGCGGGAGACCGACAAGAGACCCAGTACTTC
cdr3_aa: CASSLAGDRQETQYF
clone_size: .
j_call: TRBJ2-5
v_call: TRBV7-3
d_call: TRBD2